This is a list of T cell receptor beta chains from one sample in a study of shared clonotypes between healthy human individuals. The repertoire was sequenced with immunoSEQ multiplex PCR; TCRdb's copy has only in-frame clones and lacks some. Of 980,000 or so clones in the sample, around three quarters were seen once. The sample was memory CD4+ T cells sorted from blood. Receptor source: a man in his late teens or twenties in good health. Each CDR3 is given with its conserved first and last residue. The D gene is left open where the match is weak. Clone size appears in some rows only: once, few, many, or a class for an expanded clone.

V	D	J	size	DNA	CDR3
TRBV7-8	.	TRBJ1-2	.	TGTGCCAGCAGCTTATCCCTGGCTAACTATGGCTACACCTTC	CASSLSLANYGYTF
TRBV5-4	.	TRBJ2-1	.	TGTGCCAGCAAAGGAGGGGCCAATGAGCAGTTCTTC	CASKGGANEQFF
TRBV6-5	.	TRBJ1-1	.	TGTGCCAGCCATGCCCCCGGAGGCACTGAAGCTTTCTTT	CASHAPGGTEAFF
TRBV29-1	.	TRBJ1-1	.	TGCAGCGTTGAGCCCCAGAACACTGAAGCTTTCTTT	CSVEPQNTEAFF
TRBV14	.	TRBJ1-5	.	TGTGCCAGCAGATCCTCTTTTTTGGGGGGTCATCAGCCCCAGCATTTT	CASRSSFLGGHQPQHF
TRBV2	.	TRBJ2-3	.	TGTGCCAGCAGTGTTAACACGGAGGATACGCAGTATTTT	CASSVNTEDTQYF
TRBV7-2	TRBD1	TRBJ1-6	.	TGTGCCAGCAGCGCACGGACAGGGAATTCACCCCTCCACTTT	CASSARTGNSPLHF
TRBV30	.	TRBJ1-3	.	TGTGCCGGCGTGGTTAGGGGACCCGCTGGAGGGAACACCATATATTTT	CAGVVRGPAGGNTIYF
TRBV7-9	TRBD2	TRBJ2-1	.	TGTGCCAGCAGATTAGCGGGAGGTGGGAATGAGCAGTTCTTC	CASRLAGGGNEQFF
TRBV15	.	TRBJ1-1	.	TGTGCCACCAGCAGTTGGATGAGAGCCCGGGGCACTGAAGCTTTCTTT	CATSSWMRARGTEAFF
TRBV4-2	.	TRBJ2-1	.	TGTGCCAGCAGCCGGTCCCCCTACAATGAGCAGTTCTTC	CASSRSPYNEQFF
TRBV2	.	TRBJ2-2	many	TGTGCCAGCAGTTCAGCCTACACCGGGGAGCTGTTTTTT	CASSSAYTGELFF
TRBV5-4	.	TRBJ1-2	many	TGTGCCAGCAGCTTGGACGGGCAGGGTTATTCCTACACCTTC	CASSLDGQGYSYTF
TRBV5-1	.	TRBJ1-1	.	TGCGCCAGCAGCGTTATACAGGGGAACACTGAAGCTTTCTTT	CASSVIQGNTEAFF
TRBV6-1	TRBD2	TRBJ2-1	.	TGTGCCAGCAGTGGACTAGCGCCACATTACAATGAGCAGTTCTTC	CASSGLAPHYNEQFF
TRBV28	.	TRBJ1-5	.	TGTGCCAGCAGTGAGCAGGAAGCCCAGCATTTT	CASSEQEAQHF
TRBV30	TRBD1	TRBJ1-2	.	TGTGCCTGGAGTACCCTGGGACAGGGGGTTGGAGGCTACACCTTC	CAWSTLGQGVGGYTF
TRBV5-4	.	TRBJ2-3	.	TGTGCCAGCAGCGCCCCGGTGGCAGGGCTCCGCACAGATACGCAGTATTTT	CASSAPVAGLRTDTQYF
TRBV21-1	.	TRBJ2-7	few	TGTGCCAGCAGCAAAAATGTAGCGGGGGAGACTTACGAGCAGTACTTC	CASSKNVAGETYEQYF
TRBV11-2	TRBD2	TRBJ2-5	.	TGTGCCAGCAGCTTAGCAGGACTAGCGGTGGGGGAGACCCAGTACTTC	CASSLAGLAVGETQYF
TRBV5-1	TRBD1	TRBJ2-5	.	TGCGCCAGCAGCGCGACAGGGGGCCGTGAGACCCAGTACTTC	CASSATGGRETQYF
TRBV5-6	.	TRBJ2-2	few	TGTGCCAGCAGCTTGGACAGGGCGGCGACCGGGGAGCTGTTTTTT	CASSLDRAATGELFF
TRBV6-6	.	TRBJ2-5	.	TGTGCCAGCAGGGCCGCCGTCGGCAGGGGAAAGACCCAGTACTTC	CASRAAVGRGKTQYF
TRBV5-1	TRBD1	TRBJ1-1	.	TGCGCCAGCCGACAGGGAGGAGTGGAGACTGAAGCTTTCTTT	CASRQGGVETEAFF
TRBV7-9	.	TRBJ2-7	many	TGTGCCAGCAGCCTAACCGGGATAGGGTTAGATAACGAGCAGTACTTC	CASSLTGIGLDNEQYF
TRBV7-7	.	TRBJ2-6	many	TGTGCTAGCAGCTTTCGGGTCAGGATGAACTCTGGGGCCAACGTCCTGACTTTC	CASSFRVRMNSGANVLTF
TRBV5-4	TRBD1	TRBJ1-2	few	TGTGCCAGCAGCCCGGACAGGGGTAACTATGGCTACACCTTC	CASSPDRGNYGYTF